Each of the 13 T cell receptor beta chains below was sequenced from the same sample in a study of tumor-infiltrating lymphocytes in primary liver carcinoma. Unsorted whole blood supplied the RNA, and germline DNA was extracted too. Reverse transcription of roughly 0.45 ug total RNA with a constant-region primer produced TCR beta cDNA. Generation of the TCR beta libraries relied on three nested multiplex PCR rounds using slightly modified ARM-PCR. Two initial PCR rounds of roughly 10 cycles each paired TRBV1-TRBV30 forward primers with a C-beta reverse primer. TCRdb independently ran MiXCR on the multiplex PCR reads; one entry per CDR3 protein. There are 310,000 or so distinct CDR3 sequences in the sample; around 60% occur only once, and 5% to 6.5% lies in the top ten. What was sequenced was peripheral blood. The receptor source for this set is a middle-aged man with primary liver carcinoma and hepatitis B virus infection.

This chain joins TRBV11-2 and TRBJ2-3; D ambiguous. V lost 8 bases, J lost 5 bases, and 14 bases lay in between. The CDR3 is made up of 13 amino acids. Germline V gives CDR1 SGHAT, CDR2 FQNNGV. CDR3 bases: TGTGCCAGCCGCCCCGACGGAATAGATACGCAGTATTTT. Its translation is CASRPDGIDTQYF.

This clonotype appeared many times. V and J are TRBV6-5 and TRBJ2-2; 7 nucleotides agree with TRBD2. V lost 8 bases and J lost 0; bases outside the gene matches: 9. This CDR3 region has 16 residues. Per the germline V gene, CDR1 is MNHEY and CDR2 is SVGAGI. This CDR3 is CASFTWRGTNTGELFF. The DNA of the CDR3 is TGTGCCAGCTTTACCTGGCGGGGGACGAACACCGGGGAGCTGTTTTTT.

This clonotype came up many times. The chain joins TRBV6-9 to TRBJ1-1, with a tentative D call TRBD1 (5 bases). The CDR3 runs to 14 residues. Germline V lookup: CDR1 MNHGY, CDR2 SVAAGI. The V and J ends lost 5 bases and 3 bases respectively, with 13 bases between them. CDR3 nucleotides: TGTGCCAGCAGTCCCTCCAGGGAGGACACTGAAGCTTTCTTT. Residues: CASSPSREDTEAFF.

This clonotype occurred a few times. The chain has TRBV6-5 and TRBJ2-3; 7 positions match TRBD2. CDR1 and CDR2 from the germline V gene are MNHEY and SVGAGI. There are 16 residues in the CDR3. V shed 6 bases and J 4 bases; nucleotides not matched to a gene: 13. CDR3 protein: CASSARWGGLADTQYF. The CDR3 region has the DNA TGTGCCAGCAGCGCCCGTTGGGGAGGGCTGGCAGATACGCAGTATTTT.

Comments on this clonotype: This may be a read error, as it is one base from a much larger clone. The conserved final phenylalanine or tryptophan is absent from the CDR3, which likely points to a read error. The CDR3 here is CASRKGTESYEQYL. The DNA of the CDR3 is TGCGCCAGCAGGAAGGGGACTGAGTCCTACGAGCAGTACTTA. The chain is built from TRBV10-2 and TRBJ2-7; possibly TRBD2 for D (6 bases). The CDR3 is 14 residues long. V was trimmed by 6 bases and J by 1 base, leaving 13 bases between them. Germline V lookup: CDR1 WSHSY, CDR2 SAAADI.

This clonotype occurred a few times. Given a much more abundant clone one base away, this may be a read error. This rearrangement joins TRBV4-2 to TRBJ2-5; D may be TRBD1 (6 bases). This CDR3 is built from 16 residues. The V gene's germline CDR1 is LGHNA and CDR2 YNFKEQ. V was clipped by 0 bases and J by 1 base, with 12 bases between them. The CDR3 region is CASSQEGGLCQETQYF. CDR3 nucleotide sequence: TGTGCCAGCAGCCAAGAAGGGGGTTTGTGCCAAGAGACCCAGTACTTC.

Concerning this clonotype itself: Just one base apart from a much larger clone, this may be a read error. The V call is TRBV10-2, the J call TRBJ2-3; TRBD1 matches at 8 bases. CDR3 size: 15 residues. Germline loops: CDR1 WSHSY, CDR2 SAAADI. With V trimmed by 8 bases and J by 3 bases, 10 bases remained unmatched. The CDR3 bases are TGCGCCAGCGGACAGGGCGACAGGGTGACAGATACGCAGTATTTT. This translates into CASGQGDRVTDTQYF.

In the case of this clonotype: Compared with germline, one end of the junction differs, possibly owing to a read error. V and J are TRBV11-2 and TRBJ1-2, with TRBD1 matching over 8 bases. The CDR3 sequence is 13 residues long. Per the germline V gene, CDR1 is SGHAT and CDR2 is FQNNGV. The CDR3 reads CTSSSTGVNGYTF. CDR3 sequence (DNA): TGTACCAGCAGCTCGACAGGGGTGAATGGTTACACCTTC.

This clonotype has a handful of counts. This may stem from a read error, because a much larger clone lies one nucleotide away. The chain has TRBV6-6 and TRBJ2-3; D unclear. Trimming took 2 bases from V and 4 from J, leaving 7 bases between them. The CDR3 length is 13 residues. The germline CDR1 and CDR2 sequences are MNHNY and SVGAGI (reference sequence). This CDR3 reads CASSYLIADTQYF. CDR3 DNA sequence: TGTGCCAGCAGTTACCTGATAGCAGATACGCAGTATTTT.

With respect to this clonotype: This clone may be a read error of a much larger clone one base away. The gene calls are TRBV12-3 or TRBV12-4 and TRBJ2-7; perhaps TRBD1 as D (6 bases). The CDR3 covers 14 residues. The CDR3 loop is CASGLAGTTYEQYF. CDR3 coding DNA: TGTGCCAGCGGTTTAGCCGGGACAACCTACGAGCAGTACTTC.

This clonotype was picked up one time. The chain has TRBV6-2 or TRBV6-3 and TRBJ2-2; TRBD2 matches 9 bases. This CDR3 region has 15 residues. Germline V gene data show CDR1 as MNHEY and CDR2 as SVGEGT. CDR3 DNA sequence: TGTGACACCAGCGTTAGCGGGAGCGACACCGGGGAGCTGTTTTTT. Translated: CDTSVSGSDTGELFF.

The sample holds many counts of this clonotype. The chain uses TRBV12-3 or TRBV12-4 and TRBJ2-7; either TRBD1 or TRBD2 may fit D (5 bases each). The CDR3 covers 14 residues. The ends were cut back, 1 base at V and 3 bases at J, with 10 bases in the middle. The CDR3 DNA follows: TGTGCCAGCAGTTTAGGGGGGACCTTCTACGAGCAGTACTTC. Translating it yields CASSLGGTFYEQYF.

The chain uses TRBV6-6 and TRBJ1-1; 9 bases are shared with TRBD1. The germline V gene has CDR1 MNHNY and CDR2 SVGAGI (reference sequence). This CDR3 spans 15 amino acids. The ends lost 8 bases at V and 13 bases at J; junction bases unmatched: 20. The chain's CDR3 is CASFVGGQGYRRSFF. The CDR3 bases are TGTGCCAGCTTCGTTGGGGGACAGGGCTATCGAAGAAGTTTCTTT.